What follows are 18 T cell receptor beta chains derived from one specimen sequenced in a study of blood T cell repertoires in COVID-19. Method: immunoSEQ multiplex PCR; TCRdb's copy keeps in-frame clones and lacks some. The sample lists fewer than 100,000 clones; roughly 86% were seen once. Sequenced input: peripheral blood. The origin of the receptors is a human donor with acute or convalescent COVID-19. The donor label of this sample is uncertain.

The V and J genes are TRBV9 and TRBJ1-1; 11 nucleotides line up with TRBD1. This CDR3 contains 15 residues. V lost 4 bases to trimming and J lost 3 bases; unmatched junction nucleotides: 5. The germline CDR1 and CDR2 sequences are SGDLS and YYNGEE. CDR3 protein: CASSSGQGAYTEAFF. The CDR3 DNA follows: TGTGCCAGCAGCTCCGGACAGGGGGCTTACACTGAAGCTTTCTTT.

The rearrangement joins TRBV5-6 to TRBJ1-4; no definite D call. Germline V gene lookup returns CDR1 SGHDT and CDR2 YYEEEE. V gave up 0 bases and J gave up 0 bases, with 9 bases separating them. The CDR3 sequence is 16 residues long. CDR3 protein: CASSLVGRATNEKLFF. Here the CDR3 DNA reads TGTGCCAGCAGCTTGGTGGGGAGAGCAACTAATGAAAAACTGTTTTTT.

The chain combines TRBV2 with TRBJ1-1; D possibly corresponds to TRBD1 (5 bases). CDR1 SNHLY and CDR2 FYNNEI come from the germline V gene. The CDR3 spans 13 residues. Trimming stripped 10 bases from V and 2 bases from J, with 14 bases between. The DNA of the CDR3 is TGTGCCACCACACTGACAGCCAACACTGAAGCTTTCTTT. Protein: CATTLTANTEAFF. The full variable domain, its missing parts supplied by reference TRBV2 and TRBJ1-1, is EPEVTQTPSHQVTQMGQEVILRCVPISNHLYFYWYRQILGQKVEFLVSFYNNEISEKSEIFDDQFSVERPDGSNFTLKIRSTKLEDSAMYFCATTLTANTEAFFGQGTRLTVV.

This clone was counted once. The chain uses TRBV18 and TRBJ2-2; 9 nucleotides agree with TRBD1. Germline V gene lookup returns CDR1 KGHSH and CDR2 LQKENI. This CDR3 region has 17 residues. J gave up 7 bases and V 4 bases, and 13 bases lay outside the gene matches. This chain's CDR3 is CASSRGQGLELNGELFF. In DNA form, the CDR3 reads TGTGCCAGCTCACGAGGACAGGGGCTGGAGCTGAACGGGGAGCTGTTTTTT. Based on the CDR3 plus reference TRBV18 and TRBJ2-2, the full variable domain is NAGVMQNPRHLVRRRGQEARLRCSPMKGHSHVYWYRQLPEEGLKFMVYLQKENIIDESGMPKERFSAEFPKEGPSILRIQQVVRGDSAAYFCASSRGQGLELNGELFFGEGSRLTVL.

The chain links TRBV5-8 to TRBJ2-3, with TRBD1 as a possible D gene (6 bases). Germline V CDR1 and CDR2: SGHTS, YDEGEE. The CDR3 is 17 amino acids. V dropped 3 bases and J dropped 4 bases, with 21 bases sitting between them. The CDR3 DNA sequence: TGTGCCAGCAGCTCACCTTTCACCCTCAGGGGTGCAGATACGCAGTATTTT. It yields the protein CASSSPFTLRGADTQYF. Full variable domain (remainder filled in from reference TRBV5-8 and TRBJ2-3): EAGVTQSPTHLIKTRGQQATLRCSPISGHTSVYWYQQALGLGLQFLLWYDEGEERNRGNFPPRFSGRQFPNYSSELNVNALELEDSALYLCASSSPFTLRGADTQYFGPGTRLTVL.

The chain links TRBV28 to TRBJ1-6, with TRBD1 identical over 9 bases. Germline CDR1 is MDHEN and CDR2 is SYDVKM. The CDR3 loop spans 14 amino acids. The junction had 8 bases not matched to a gene; V was cut back by 7 bases and J by 10 bases. CDR3 loop: CASKTGQGGSPLHF. CDR3 DNA: TGTGCCAGCAAGACGGGACAGGGAGGGTCACCCCTCCACTTT.

J is TRBJ2-7 and V is TRBV27, with TRBD2 as a possible D gene (7 bases). With 2 bases removed from V and 4 bases from J, the gap between germline ends came to 21 bases. The CDR3 sequence is 17 residues long. Per the germline V gene, CDR1 is MNHEY and CDR2 is SMNVEV (reference sequence). The CDR3 DNA reads as TGTGCCAGCAGTTTAAGGAGCACGGGGGGCAATAAGTACGAGCAGTACTTC. This codes for CASSLRSTGGNKYEQYF.

V and J are TRBV19 and TRBJ1-6, with 10 bases that match TRBD1. With 6 bases clipped from V and 7 bases from J, the junction kept 9 bases outside the gene matches. The length of the CDR3 is 16 residues. Germline-derived CDR1 and CDR2 are LNHDA and SQIVND (reference sequence). The CDR3 region is CASSRSPGQGNSPLHF. For the CDR3, the DNA is TGTGCCAGTAGCAGAAGTCCGGGACAGGGGAATTCACCCCTCCACTTT.

The V gene is TRBV19, the J gene TRBJ2-5; 14 positions agree with TRBD2. J was trimmed by 4 bases and V by 6 bases; bases with no gene match: 1. Germline V gene sequence: CDR1 LNHDA, CDR2 SQIVND (reference sequence). This CDR3 has 14 amino acids. CDR3 sequence reads: CASRGLAGAETQYF. CDR3 nucleotide sequence: TGTGCCAGTAGGGGACTAGCGGGGGCAGAGACCCAGTACTTC. Full variable domain (rest looked up from reference TRBV19 and TRBJ2-5): DGGITQSPKYLFRKEGQNVTLSCEQNLNHDAMYWYRQDPGQGLRLIYYSQIVNDFQKGDIAEGYSVSREKKESFPLTVTSAQKNPTAFYLCASRGLAGAETQYFGPGTRLLVL.

This clone was counted a few times. The chain employs TRBV12-3 or TRBV12-4 and TRBJ1-2; D is perhaps TRBD1 (5 bases). The CDR3 covers 11 residues. Trimming removed 5 bases from V and 8 bases from J, with 9 bases in between. The CDR3 is CASSLGRGYTF. DNA for the CDR3: TGTGCCAGCAGTCTGGGGCGGGGCTACACCTTC.

The chain combines TRBV24-1 with TRBJ1-2; D is possibly TRBD1 (5 bases). V shed 5 bases and J shed 2 bases, with 17 bases lying between them. The CDR3 is 16 amino acids. Germline lookup yields CDR1 KGHDR and CDR2 SFDVKD. CDR3 DNA: TGTGCCACCAGTGTTCAGGTCTCCGGGGGAAACTATGGCTACACCTTC. Its protein is CATSVQVSGGNYGYTF.

In its sample, this clone was seen once. This rearrangement joins TRBV3-1 (or the pseudogene TRBV3-2) to TRBJ2-7; 10 nucleotides match TRBD1. V lost 3 bases and J lost 2; bases outside the gene matches: 10. The CDR3 length is 17 residues. The V gene's germline CDR1 is LGHDT and CDR2 YNNKEL (reference sequence). Here the CDR3 reads CASSQGGTGTGAYEQYF. DNA of the CDR3: TGTGCCAGCAGCCAGGGAGGAACCGGGACAGGGGCCTACGAGCAGTACTTC.

The chain joins TRBV14 to TRBJ1-6; 8 nucleotides agree with TRBD1. Germline loops: CDR1 SGHDN, CDR2 FVKESK. The CDR3 contains 16 residues. With V trimmed by 1 base and J by 5 bases, 4 bases remained unmatched. CDR3 sequence (DNA): TGTGCCAGCAGCCAAGCCCAGGGGGCAGATAATTCACCCCTCCACTTT. Amino acid sequence: CASSQAQGADNSPLHF.

This clone came up a few times. The gene calls are TRBV2 and TRBJ2-4; 13 nucleotides match TRBD2. V lost 4 bases to trimming and J lost 6 bases; unmatched junction nucleotides: 3. CDR3 length: 15 residues. The germline gives CDR1 SNHLY, CDR2 FYNNEI. The CDR3 spells CASSGTSGGGNIQYF. The CDR3, as DNA: TGTGCCAGCAGTGGGACTAGCGGGGGCGGAAACATTCAGTACTTC.

This clone was counted a single time. This sequence joins TRBV6-5 and TRBJ2-5; D is unresolved. The germline V gene encodes CDR1 MNHEY and CDR2 SVGAGI. With 7 bases removed from V and 1 base from J, the gap between germline ends came to 13 bases. CDR3 length equals 14 residues. This CDR3 is CASTFLAGQETQYF. The CDR3 nucleotides are TGTGCCAGCACCTTCTTGGCAGGCCAAGAGACCCAGTACTTC.

The chain links TRBV28 to TRBJ1-2, with 7 bases matching TRBD1. The germline CDR1 and CDR2 sequences are MDHEN and SYDVKM. Unmatched junction bases numbered 7, after V lost 8 bases and J lost 7 bases. The CDR3 covers 12 residues. The CDR3, as DNA: TGTGCCAGCGTGAGGGGGCTGAGTGGCTACACCTTC. It specifies CASVRGLSGYTF.

The CDR3 region has the DNA TGTGCCAGCAGAGCCACAGGATTTAATGGCTACACCTTC. It specifies CASRATGFNGYTF. The chain uses TRBV6-5 and TRBJ1-2; weak D call: TRBD1 (5 bases). The CDR3 is 13 residues long. Between the trimmed V and J ends, which lost 6 bases and 6 bases, there was a span of 14 bases. The germline V gene encodes CDR1 MNHEY and CDR2 SVGAGI.

This clone was counted between two and nine times. This sequence joins TRBV5-6 and TRBJ1-2; 8 bases are a match to TRBD1. The CDR3 totals 15 residues. Trimming removed 5 bases from V and 3 bases from J; junction bases left unmatched: 9. Germline lookup yields CDR1 SGHDT and CDR2 YYEEEE. Written as DNA, the CDR3 is TGTGCCAGCAGTCCCAGGGGGCGCACCGACTATGGCTACACCTTC. This sequence encodes CASSPRGRTDYGYTF.